A selection of T cell receptor beta chains follows, all from one sample in a study of T cells in Graves' hyperthyroidism and ophthalmopathy. TCRdb analysed the multiplex PCR reads with MiXCR anew, one entry per CDR3 protein. The table lists approximately 600,000 distinct CDR3 sequences, more than 20% of them singletons. Sequenced material: blood. The receptor source for this set is a man in his thirties or forties with Graves' ophthalmopathy. Both conserved end residues are part of each CDR3. The D gene is left open where the match is weak. A clone size is listed for some rows: how often the clone was seen (once, few, many), or a class if it is expanded.

CASSLNSGSLPGELFF	TGTGCCAGCAGCTTGAATAGCGGGAGTCTTCCCGGGGAGCTGTTTTTT	TRBV7-3	few	TRBD2	TRBJ2-2
CASSSPGQSTETQYF	TGTGCCAGCAGCAGCCCGGGCCAAAGCACGGAGACCCAGTACTTC	TRBV7-2	-	-	TRBJ2-5
CASSLSGGVLNEQFF	TGCGCCAGCAGCTTGTCGGGGGGGGTACTAAATGAGCAGTTCTTC	TRBV5-1	-	TRBD2	TRBJ2-1
CSARGPTNYGYTF	TGCAGTGCAAGAGGGCCGACCAACTATGGCTACACCTTC	TRBV20-1	few	-	TRBJ1-2
CASSYGVGGTEAFF	TGTGCCAGCAGTTACGGGGTAGGGGGCACTGAAGCTTTCTTT	TRBV6-6	few	-	TRBJ1-1
CASSLLTGGLLNEKLFF	TGTGCCAGCAGTTTGCTGACAGGGGGCCTCCTTAATGAAAAACTGTTTTTT	TRBV28	few	TRBD1	TRBJ1-4
CASSPPGFAYYGYTF	TGTGCCAGCAGCCCCCCAGGGTTCGCATACTATGGCTACACCTTC	TRBV11-2	many	-	TRBJ1-2
CASSSQDYGYTF	TGCGCCAGCAGCTCACAGGACTATGGCTACACCTTC	TRBV5-1	-	-	TRBJ1-2
CSASVGGETQYF	TGCAGTGCCTCCGTCGGAGGAGAGACCCAGTACTTC	TRBV20-1	-	-	TRBJ2-5
CASSDATGWHGYTF	TGTGCCAGCAGCGACGCTACAGGGTGGCATGGCTACACCTTC	TRBV9	-	-	TRBJ1-2
CAWTSGGELFF	TGTGCCTGGACCTCAGGAGGGGAACTGTTTTTT	TRBV30	many	-	TRBJ1-4
CASSLGETGRQPQHF	TGTGCCAGCAGCTTGGGGGAGACAGGGCGCCAGCCCCAGCATTTT	TRBV7-8	few	TRBD1	TRBJ1-5
CASRPGGGNEQFF	TGTGCCAGCAGGCCGGGGGGGGGCAATGAGCAGTTCTTC	TRBV27	-	TRBD2	TRBJ2-1
CAGGSDGPYEQYF	TGTGCCGGGGGTTCGGACGGACCCTACGAGCAGTACTTC	TRBV30	many	-	TRBJ2-7
CASSRRRVEVTGELFF	TGTGCCAGCAGCCGGCGGCGCGTGGAGGTAACCGGGGAGCTGTTTTTT	TRBV7-8	few	-	TRBJ2-2
CASSSELARYNEQFF	TGTGCCAGCAGTTCGGAACTAGCGCGTTACAATGAGCAGTTCTTC	TRBV12-3/TRBV12-4	few	TRBD2	TRBJ2-1